This passage covers 17 T cell receptor beta chains from one sample sequenced in a study of patients and donors after allogeneic stem cell transplantation. MiXCR, applied by TCRdb to the RT-PCR reads, yields one record per CDR3 protein. The sample holds around 160,000 distinct CDR3 sequences, 30% seen once. The sequenced sample was blood, either unsorted or a sorted T cell fraction (not recorded which). These receptor sequences come from a human donor who was either an allogeneic HSCT recipient or a stem cell or donor lymphocyte infusion donor (not recorded which). It is not recorded whose cells these are; they may come from a transplant donor.

This clonotype was observed a handful of times. V usage is TRBV6-6 and J usage is TRBJ1-5, with 10 positions matching TRBD1. J gave up 8 bases and V 5 bases, and 6 bases lay outside the gene matches. The CDR3 runs to 14 residues. In germline, CDR1 is MNHNY, CDR2 SVGAGI (reference sequence). CDR3 DNA: TGTGCCAGCAGTACCGGGACAGGGGAAAAGCCCCAGCATTTT. Translated, it gives CASSTGTGEKPQHF.

V usage is TRBV6-2 or TRBV6-3 and J usage is TRBJ2-7, with D uncertain. The CDR3 extends over 12 amino acids. V was cut by 2 bases and J by 4 bases, with 6 bases left in between. Per germline, CDR1 MNHEY and CDR2 SVGEGT. DNA for the CDR3: TGTGCCAGCAGTTACCCTTCATACGAGCAGTACTTC. This encodes CASSYPSYEQYF.

The chain carries TRBV7-9 and TRBJ1-4, with 7 bases identical to TRBD1. CDR3 length: 13 residues. Germline V gene sequence: CDR1 SEHNR, CDR2 FQNEAQ (reference sequence). Trimming removed 9 bases from V and 3 bases from J; junction bases left unmatched: 4. In nucleotides, the CDR3 is TGTGCCAGTCTCAGGGGGTCTAATGAAAAACTGTTTTTT. Translation gives CASLRGSNEKLFF.

This clonotype showed up just a few times. The rearrangement joins TRBV20-1 to TRBJ1-2; 9 nucleotides agree with TRBD1. V lost 6 bases and J lost 2; bases outside the gene matches: 4. This CDR3 comprises 13 residues. Per germline, CDR1 DFQATT and CDR2 SNEGSKA (reference sequence). The CDR3 loop reads CSARQGENYGYTF. The CDR3 nucleotides read TGCAGTGCCAGACAGGGGGAAAACTATGGCTACACCTTC.

This clonotype was found many times. J is TRBJ1-2 and V is TRBV29-1; perhaps TRBD1 as D (5 bases). V gave up 4 bases and J gave up 5 bases, with 8 bases separating them. The CDR3 length is 11 residues. Per the germline V gene, CDR1 is SQVTM and CDR2 is ANQGSEA. CDR3 in amino acids: CSVAGGYGYTF. For the CDR3, the DNA is TGCAGCGTTGCGGGGGGGTATGGCTACACCTTC.

The V and J genes are TRBV3-1 and TRBJ1-2; D not resolved. From germline, CDR1 is LGHDT and CDR2 YNNKEL (reference sequence). The ends were cut back, 7 bases at V and 6 bases at J, with 15 bases in the middle. The CDR3 runs to 13 residues. The CDR3 sequence is CASTLSRGDGYTF. CDR3 in DNA: TGTGCCAGCACTTTATCGAGAGGAGATGGCTACACCTTC.

This clonotype was counted only a few times. The rearrangement links TRBV6-5 to TRBJ2-7, with a weak D call TRBD2 (6 bases). CDR3 length equals 14 residues. Germline V lookup: CDR1 MNHEY, CDR2 SVGAGI. Trimming removed 4 bases at V and 4 bases at J, with 14 bases between. The CDR3 DNA sequence: TGTGCCAGCAGTTTGGACGGGGGTAGGTACGAGCAGTACTTC. It yields the protein CASSLDGGRYEQYF.

This clonotype was recorded a few times. The chain joins TRBV12-3 or TRBV12-4 to TRBJ2-3; tentatively, D is TRBD2 (6 bases). Deletions cut 3 bases from V and 7 bases from J, with 14 bases between. The CDR3 totals 14 residues. CDR3 in DNA: TGTGCCAGCAGTTTGTGGCAGGGAGGAAATACGCAGTATTTT. Protein sequence: CASSLWQGGNTQYF.

This chain links TRBV11-2 with TRBJ2-3; D uncertain. Germline CDR1 SGHAT, CDR2 FQNNGV. The CDR3 has 13 residues. V lost 0 bases and J lost 6, with 7 bases in between. The CDR3 DNA is TGTGCCAGCAGCTTAGATACGGTGGATACGCAGTATTTT. Protein sequence: CASSLDTVDTQYF.

This clonotype occurred a few times. The J gene is TRBJ1-5, the V gene TRBV7-2; the D is unclear. Germline loops: CDR1 SGHTA, CDR2 FQGNSA. Trimming pared 3 bases from V and 5 bases from J, leaving 5 bases between. The CDR3 covers 12 residues. CDR3 amino acids: CASSFRDQPQHF. The CDR3 region has the DNA TGTGCCAGCAGCTTTAGGGATCAGCCCCAGCATTTT.

This clonotype appeared a few times. V usage is TRBV25-1 and J usage is TRBJ2-7; 12 nucleotides align to TRBD2. The CDR3 covers 17 residues. Trimming cost V 5 bases and J 2 bases; bases outside gene matches: 10. Germline values: CDR1 MGHDK, CDR2 SYGVNS. CDR3: CASSPPPSSGRAYEQYF. The CDR3 coding sequence is TGTGCCAGCAGTCCTCCCCCCTCTAGCGGGAGGGCCTACGAGCAGTACTTC.

This chain links TRBV20-1 with TRBJ2-1; D not certain. Germline CDR1 and CDR2: DFQATT and SNEGSKA (reference sequence). V dropped 2 bases and J dropped 8 bases, with 13 bases sitting between them. The CDR3 runs to 13 residues. CDR3: CSARLGVGDEQFF. The CDR3 coding sequence is TGCAGTGCTAGACTAGGAGTCGGCGATGAGCAGTTCTTC.

The chain employs TRBV25-1 and TRBJ2-7, with TRBD1 matching over 7 bases. Germline V gives CDR1 MGHDK, CDR2 SYGVNS. This CDR3 comprises 13 residues. V lost 4 bases and J lost 4; bases outside the gene matches: 4. The DNA of the CDR3 is TGTGCCAGCAGTGTGGGACAGAGTTACGAGCAGTACTTC. This sequence encodes CASSVGQSYEQYF.

V usage is TRBV9 and J usage is TRBJ2-7, with D hard to call. The CDR3 consists of 14 residues. Trimming took off 3 bases at V and 2 bases at J, with 12 bases between the two ends. The germline gives CDR1 SGDLS, CDR2 YYNGEE. This chain's CDR3 is CASSGPSPAYEQYF. CDR3 nucleotide sequence: TGTGCCAGCAGCGGGCCGTCTCCGGCCTACGAGCAGTACTTC.

CDR3 DNA: TGTGCCAGCAGTACCGGGACAGGCACAACCGGGAAGGAGCAGTACTTC. Amino acids: CASSTGTGTTGKEQYF. The chain employs TRBV28 and TRBJ2-7; 8 bases align to TRBD1. V was clipped by 5 bases and J by 7 bases; unmatched bases: 16. CDR3 length: 16 residues. Germline V CDR1 and CDR2: MDHEN, SYDVKM.

This clonotype was recorded a few times. The chain has TRBV20-1 and TRBJ2-6, with TRBD2 matching 7 bases. The germline CDR1 and CDR2 sequences are DFQATT and SNEGSKA (reference sequence). CDR3 length: 12 residues. The CDR3, as DNA: TGCGGTGGGAGGGGAGGGGCCAACGTCCTGACTTTC. It yields the protein CGGRGGANVLTF.

The chain carries TRBV19 and TRBJ2-1, with 11 nucleotides matching TRBD2. CDR1 is LNHDA, CDR2 SQIVND, per germline (reference sequence). The CDR3 covers 16 residues. With V trimmed by 2 bases and J by 6 bases, 6 bases remained unmatched. The CDR3 nucleotides read TGTGCCAGTAGTATATGGCCGGGACTAGCGGCCAATGAGCAGTTCTTC. Translation gives CASSIWPGLAANEQFF.